Shown below are 20 T cell receptor beta chains from a single sample sequenced in a study of blood T cell repertoires in COVID-19. Profiling relied on immunoSEQ multiplex PCR, and the TCRdb table lists in-frame clones only, not all of them. The sample lists a few hundred thousand clones, approximately 90% seen once, with around 7.9% in the top ten. The specimen was PBMCs or T cells enriched from blood (not recorded which). The receptors were gathered from a woman aged 60-75 years who had recovered from COVID-19.

This clone was seen just once. The chain recombines TRBV5-5 with TRBJ1-1; D perhaps matches TRBD1 (5 bases). This CDR3 is built from 14 residues. V was cut by 0 bases and J by 5 bases, with 11 bases left in between. Looked up from germline, CDR1 is SGHKS and CDR2 is YYEKEE (reference sequence). CDR3 bases: TGTGCCAGCAGCTTGGCGTGGGGGGGGACTGAAGCTTTCTTT. Translating gives CASSLAWGGTEAFF.

The rearrangement links TRBV5-1 to TRBJ1-1; the match to TRBD1 covers 10 bases. V lost 1 base to trimming and J lost 0 bases; unmatched junction nucleotides: 9. Germline V CDR1 and CDR2: SGHRS, YFSETQ. The length of the CDR3 is 18 residues. Here the CDR3 DNA reads TGCGCCAGCAGCTTGCGGGCCGGGACAGGGGCTATGAACACTGAAGCTTTCTTT. Its protein is CASSLRAGTGAMNTEAFF.

This clone was seen more than once but under ten times. The V and J genes are TRBV2 and TRBJ2-2; 7 nucleotides match TRBD1. The CDR3 is made up of 15 amino acids. Germline CDR1 SNHLY, CDR2 FYNNEI. Germline trimming cut 5 bases from V and 4 bases from J; bases unmatched to any gene: 7. As DNA, the CDR3 is TGTGCCAGCAGTCGACCCACAGGGGCCACCGGGGAGCTGTTTTTT. Translation: CASSRPTGATGELFF.

The DNA for the CDR3 is TGTGCCAGCAGCGCGTCGGAGGGCTATGGCTACACCTTC. This translates into CASSASEGYGYTF. The chain links TRBV9 to TRBJ1-2; no reliable D call. Germline lookup yields CDR1 SGDLS and CDR2 YYNGEE. The V end was cut by 3 bases, the J end by 4 bases, with 10 bases between. The CDR3 consists of 13 residues. Full variable domain (rest looked up from reference TRBV9 and TRBJ1-2): DSGVTQTPKHLITATGQRVTLRCSPRSGDLSVYWYQQSLDQGLQFLIQYYNGEERAKGNILERFSAQQFPDLHSELNLSSLELGDSALYFCASSASEGYGYTFGSGTRLTVV.

The chain joins TRBV24-1 to TRBJ2-1, with a possible D match to TRBD2 (6 bases). Germline V gene sequence: CDR1 KGHDR, CDR2 SFDVKD. V gave up 5 bases and J gave up 8 bases, with 9 bases separating them. The CDR3 is 12 amino acids. The CDR3 coding sequence is TGTGCCACCAGTGGAACGGGGGATGAGCAGTTCTTC. Its translation: CATSGTGDEQFF.

The chain carries TRBV11-2 and TRBJ2-7; 12 bases are shared with TRBD2. The CDR3 loop spans 11 amino acids. Germline values: CDR1 SGHAT, CDR2 FQNNGV. Losses at the gene ends were 6 bases for V and 13 bases for J; bases not matched to a gene: 4. CDR3 amino acids: CASSRTSGIYF. CDR3 coding DNA: TGTGCCAGCAGTCGGACTAGCGGGATATACTTC.

V usage is TRBV12-3 or TRBV12-4 and J usage is TRBJ1-6; 10 bases fit TRBD1. The CDR3 length is 13 residues. The trim removed 4 bases at V and 12 bases at J, leaving 3 bases unmatched. In DNA form, the CDR3 reads TGTGCCAGCAGTTCAAGGGACAGGGGACCCCTCCACTTT. Translating gives CASSSRDRGPLHF.

The chain couples TRBV19 to TRBJ1-2; TRBD1 matches at 11 bases. The V and J ends lost 4 bases and 7 bases, in that order; junction bases with no gene match: 8. The CDR3 loop spans 15 amino acids. CDR1 LNHDA and CDR2 SQIVND come from the germline V gene (reference sequence). The CDR3 DNA reads as TGTGCCAGTAGTAACGGACAGGGGGCGGCTGCTGGCTACACCTTC. It is translated as CASSNGQGAAAGYTF.

J is TRBJ2-1 and V is TRBV7-9; D possibly corresponds to TRBD1 (5 bases). The V gene lost 3 bases and the J gene lost 6 bases, with 24 bases spanning the gap. In germline, CDR1 is SEHNR, CDR2 FQNEAQ (reference sequence). The length of the CDR3 is 18 residues. The CDR3 sequence is CASSFFPQGIGPLNEQFF. In DNA form, the CDR3 reads TGTGCCAGCAGCTTTTTCCCGCAGGGAATAGGACCCCTCAATGAGCAGTTCTTC.

CDR3 DNA: TGTGCCAGCAGTGATCTGGGGCGAGCCAATCAGCCCCAGCATTTT. Translation: CASSDLGRANQPQHF. The chain has TRBV6-1 and TRBJ1-5; TRBD1 is a possible D gene (5 bases). Germline V gives CDR1 MNHNS, CDR2 SASEGT. The CDR3 runs to 15 residues. Deletions cut 3 bases from V and 3 bases from J, with 12 bases between.

A remark on this clone: This CDR3 is also generated by other DNA sequences in the sample. The chain combines TRBV3-1 (or the pseudogene TRBV3-2) with TRBJ2-7, with D tentatively TRBD2 (6 bases). The germline CDR1 and CDR2 sequences are LGHDT and YNNKEL (reference sequence). Trimming pared 0 bases from V and 6 bases from J, leaving 9 bases between. The CDR3 covers 13 residues. The CDR3 DNA follows: TGTGCCAGCAGCCAAGATCGGCGGGGCGAGCAGTACTTC. Translated: CASSQDRRGEQYF.

The rearrangement links TRBV7-6 to TRBJ2-2; 11 bases are shared with TRBD2. Germline V CDR1 and CDR2: SGHVS, FNYEAQ. Germline trimming cut 5 bases from V and 4 bases from J; bases unmatched to any gene: 6. The CDR3 has 16 residues. The CDR3 loop reads CASSGSGGAGTGELFF. The CDR3 nucleotides are TGTGCCAGCAGCGGTAGCGGGGGGGCTGGCACCGGGGAGCTGTTTTTT.

This clone is a singleton in its sample. This chain uses TRBV24-1 with TRBJ1-1; 9 nucleotides align to TRBD1. From germline, CDR1 is KGHDR and CDR2 SFDVKD. CDR3 length: 15 residues. The junction had 6 bases not matched to a gene; V was cut back by 7 bases and J by 1 base. The CDR3 nucleotides are TGTGCCACCAGACAAACGGGACAGGGGAACACTGAAGCTTTCTTT. It translates to CATRQTGQGNTEAFF.

The chain recombines TRBV6-5 with TRBJ1-2; 10 bases are shared with TRBD1. Germline V CDR1 and CDR2: MNHEY, SVGAGI. After removal of 5 bases from V and 7 bases from J, the junction contained 4 bases not matched to a gene. This CDR3 region has 13 residues. CDR3 amino acids: CASSQTGGFGYTF. As DNA, the CDR3 is TGTGCCAGCAGTCAGACAGGGGGCTTTGGCTACACCTTC.

V and J are TRBV12-3 or TRBV12-4 and TRBJ1-6; D unclear. The CDR3 has 13 residues. V was trimmed by 8 bases and J by 7 bases, leaving 12 bases between them. CDR3 DNA: TGTGCCAGCGCCGGGTTTAGGAATTCACCCCTCCACTTT. Its translation is CASAGFRNSPLHF.

This chain connects TRBV6-6 to TRBJ1-5; 7 bases align to TRBD1. Trimming removed 1 base from V and 2 bases from J; junction bases left unmatched: 5. Germline CDR1 is MNHNY and CDR2 is SVGAGI (reference sequence). The CDR3 is made up of 16 amino acids. This CDR3 is CASSYLQGYGNQPQHF. The CDR3 DNA reads TGTGCCAGCAGTTACTTACAGGGGTATGGCAATCAGCCCCAGCATTTT.

V and J are TRBV4-1 and TRBJ1-2; 8 positions agree with TRBD1. The trim removed 4 bases at V and 0 bases at J, leaving 13 bases unmatched. From germline, CDR1 is MGHRA and CDR2 YSYEKL. CDR3 length equals 18 residues. Here the CDR3 reads CASSPKRLWDRTNYGYTF. DNA of the CDR3: TGCGCCAGCAGCCCAAAACGACTATGGGACAGGACTAACTATGGCTACACCTTC.

This chain joins TRBV5-1 and TRBJ1-2, with D possibly being TRBD1 (6 bases). The CDR3 has 15 amino acids. Germline V CDR1 and CDR2: SGHRS, YFSETQ. Trimming removed 3 bases from V and 3 bases from J, with 15 bases in between. CDR3 bases: TGCGCCAGCAGCTATTTACAGGGAGAAGACTATGGCTACACCTTC. It yields the protein CASSYLQGEDYGYTF.

The V gene is TRBV5-1, the J gene TRBJ1-4; D is unresolved. This CDR3 region has 15 residues. The V end lost 2 bases, the J end lost 8 bases, and 16 bases lay between the germline ends. CDR1 SGHRS and CDR2 YFSETQ come from the germline V gene. CDR3 coding DNA: TGCGCCAGCAGCTTCGGGAATCCAGGATGGGAAAAACTGTTTTTT. This translates into CASSFGNPGWEKLFF.

The chain uses TRBV7-9 and TRBJ2-3, with D possibly being TRBD2 (6 bases). Between the trimmed V and J ends, which lost 4 bases and 1 base, there was a span of 15 bases. The CDR3 sequence is 16 residues long. The germline V gene has CDR1 SEHNR and CDR2 FQNEAQ (reference sequence). The CDR3 sequence is CASSSGHGGGTDTQYF. The DNA of the CDR3 is TGTGCCAGCAGCTCCGGCCACGGAGGGGGCACAGATACGCAGTATTTT.